The clone carrying this TCR beta chain was recorded at least ten times. These data originate in a study of blood T cells in healthy people across ages. A J-beta primer mix and a sample-barcoded 5' primer were used in a second PCR of roughly 7 to 12 cycles. Every molecule of cDNA carried a tag from a template-switch adaptor with 12 random nucleotides. Using its own MiXCR run on the 5' RACE reads, TCRdb lists one record per CDR3 protein. The sample comprises around 1.1 million distinct CDR3 sequences, under 40% of which are singletons, and roughly 13% rests with the top ten. Germline values: CDR1 DFQATT, CDR2 SNEGSKA (reference sequence). V was shortened by 3 bases and J by 8 bases, with 13 bases between the two germline ends. The CDR3 sequence is 13 residues long.

The sequence derives from a man aged 18 to 30 in good health. The sequenced sample was blood. J is TRBJ1-4 and V is TRBV20-1; D is undetermined. CDR3 region: CSASDIFIEKLFF. The CDR3 DNA reads TGCAGTGCTAGTGACATCTTTATCGAAAAACTGTTTTTT.